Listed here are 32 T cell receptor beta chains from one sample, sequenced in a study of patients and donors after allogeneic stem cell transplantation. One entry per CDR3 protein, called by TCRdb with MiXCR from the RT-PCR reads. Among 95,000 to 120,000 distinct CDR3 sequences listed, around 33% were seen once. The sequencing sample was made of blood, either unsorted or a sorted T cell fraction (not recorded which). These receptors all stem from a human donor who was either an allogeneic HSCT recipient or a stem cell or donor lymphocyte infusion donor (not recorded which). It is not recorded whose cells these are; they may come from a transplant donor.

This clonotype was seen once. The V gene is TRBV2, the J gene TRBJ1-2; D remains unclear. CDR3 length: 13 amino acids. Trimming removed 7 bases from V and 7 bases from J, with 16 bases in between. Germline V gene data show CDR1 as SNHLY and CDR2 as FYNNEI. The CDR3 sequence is CASTQHYLPGYTF. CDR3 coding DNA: TGTGCCAGCACTCAGCACTATCTTCCTGGCTACACCTTC.

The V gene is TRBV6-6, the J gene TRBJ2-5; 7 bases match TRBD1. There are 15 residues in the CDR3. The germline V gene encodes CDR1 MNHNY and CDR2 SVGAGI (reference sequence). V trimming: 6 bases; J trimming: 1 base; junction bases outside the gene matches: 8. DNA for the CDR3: TGTGCCAGCAGACTGACCGGGACAGCCCAAGAGACCCAGTACTTC. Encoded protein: CASRLTGTAQETQYF.

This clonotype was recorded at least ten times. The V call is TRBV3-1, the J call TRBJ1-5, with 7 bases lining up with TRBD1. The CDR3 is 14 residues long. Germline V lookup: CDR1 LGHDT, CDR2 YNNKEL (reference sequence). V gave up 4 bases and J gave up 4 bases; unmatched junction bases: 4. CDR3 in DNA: TGTGCCAGCAGCCCATCAGGGGGGAATCAGCCCCAGCATTTT. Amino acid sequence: CASSPSGGNQPQHF.

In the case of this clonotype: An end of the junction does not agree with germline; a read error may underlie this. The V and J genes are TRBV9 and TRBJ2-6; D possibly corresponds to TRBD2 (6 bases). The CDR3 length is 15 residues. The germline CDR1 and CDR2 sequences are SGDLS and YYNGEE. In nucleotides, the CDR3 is TGTGCCAGCAGCGTAACTAGCTCCGGGGCCAACGTCCTGACATTC. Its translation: CASSVTSSGANVLTF.

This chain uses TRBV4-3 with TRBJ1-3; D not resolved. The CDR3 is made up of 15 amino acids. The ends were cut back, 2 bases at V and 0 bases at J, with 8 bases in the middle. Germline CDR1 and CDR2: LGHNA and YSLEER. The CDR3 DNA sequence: TGCGCCAGCAGCCAATTGCTGACCTCTGGAAACACCATATATTTT. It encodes CASSQLLTSGNTIYF.

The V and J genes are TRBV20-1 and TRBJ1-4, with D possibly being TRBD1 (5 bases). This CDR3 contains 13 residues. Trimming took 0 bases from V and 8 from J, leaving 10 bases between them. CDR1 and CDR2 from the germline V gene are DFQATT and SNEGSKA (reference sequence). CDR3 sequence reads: CSARDPGREKLFF. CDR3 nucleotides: TGCAGTGCTAGAGATCCAGGGAGGGAAAAACTGTTTTTT.

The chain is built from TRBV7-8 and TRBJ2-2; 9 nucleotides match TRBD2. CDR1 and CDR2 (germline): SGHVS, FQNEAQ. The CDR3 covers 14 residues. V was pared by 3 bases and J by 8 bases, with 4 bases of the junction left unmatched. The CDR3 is CASSLGSGRGELFF. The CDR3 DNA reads TGTGCCAGCAGCTTGGGTAGCGGGAGAGGGGAGCTGTTTTTT.

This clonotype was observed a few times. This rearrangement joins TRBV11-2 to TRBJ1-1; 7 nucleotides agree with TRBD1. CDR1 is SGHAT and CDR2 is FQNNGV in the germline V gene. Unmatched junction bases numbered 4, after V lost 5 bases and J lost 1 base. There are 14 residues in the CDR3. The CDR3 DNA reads TGTGCCAGCAGCGCGGGACAGCCGAACACTGAAGCTTTCTTT. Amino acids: CASSAGQPNTEAFF.

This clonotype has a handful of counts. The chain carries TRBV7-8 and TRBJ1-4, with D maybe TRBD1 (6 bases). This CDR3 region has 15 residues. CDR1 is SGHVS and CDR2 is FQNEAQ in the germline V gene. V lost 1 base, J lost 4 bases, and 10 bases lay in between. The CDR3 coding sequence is TGTGCCAGCAGCTTAGAACAGGGAGTTAATGAAAAACTGTTTTTT. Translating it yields CASSLEQGVNEKLFF. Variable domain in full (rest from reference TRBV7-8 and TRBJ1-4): GAGVSQSPRYKVAKRGQDVALRCDPISGHVSLFWYQQALGQGPEFLTYFQNEAQLDKSGLPSDRFFAERPEGSVSTLKIQRTQQEDSAVYLCASSLEQGVNEKLFFGSGTQLSVL.

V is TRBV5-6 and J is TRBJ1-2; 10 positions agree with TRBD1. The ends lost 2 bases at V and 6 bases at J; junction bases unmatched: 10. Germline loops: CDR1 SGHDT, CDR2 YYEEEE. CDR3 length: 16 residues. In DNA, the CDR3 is TGTGCCAGCAGCTTAGTCTCTGGACAGGGGGTTCATGGCTACACCTTC. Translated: CASSLVSGQGVHGYTF.

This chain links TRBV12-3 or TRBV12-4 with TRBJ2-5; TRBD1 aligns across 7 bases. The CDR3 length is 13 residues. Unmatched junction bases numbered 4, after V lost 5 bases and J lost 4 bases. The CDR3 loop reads CASSEDRPETQYF. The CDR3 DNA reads TGTGCCAGCAGTGAGGACAGGCCAGAGACCCAGTACTTC.

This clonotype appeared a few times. In nucleotides, the CDR3 is TGTGCCAGCACCGCTAGCGGGACCTCCTACAATGAGCAGTTCTTC. Its translation is CASTASGTSYNEQFF. This chain connects TRBV6-5 to TRBJ2-1; 9 bases agree with TRBD2. Trimming at V came to 7 bases and at J to 0 bases, leaving 4 bases not matched to a gene. CDR3 length: 15 residues. Germline CDR1 is MNHEY and CDR2 is SVGAGI.

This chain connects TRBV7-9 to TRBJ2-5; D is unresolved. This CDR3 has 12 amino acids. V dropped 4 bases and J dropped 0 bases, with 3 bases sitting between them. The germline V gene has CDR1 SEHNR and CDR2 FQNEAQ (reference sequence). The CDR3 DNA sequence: TGTGCCAGCAGCTATCACCAAGAGACCCAGTACTTC. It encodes CASSYHQETQYF.

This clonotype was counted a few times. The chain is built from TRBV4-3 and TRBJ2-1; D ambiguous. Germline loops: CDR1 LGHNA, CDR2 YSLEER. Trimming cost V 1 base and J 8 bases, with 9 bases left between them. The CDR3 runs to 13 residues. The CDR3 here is CASSQVRGDEQFF. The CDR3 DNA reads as TGCGCCAGCAGCCAAGTGAGAGGAGATGAGCAGTTCTTC.

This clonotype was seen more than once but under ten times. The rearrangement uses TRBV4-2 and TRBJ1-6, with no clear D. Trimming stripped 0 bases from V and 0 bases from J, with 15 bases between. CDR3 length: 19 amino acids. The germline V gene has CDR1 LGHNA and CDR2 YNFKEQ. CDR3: CASSQDLSVKFSYNSPLHF. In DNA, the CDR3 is TGTGCCAGCAGCCAAGATCTTAGTGTAAAATTCTCCTATAATTCACCCCTCCACTTT.

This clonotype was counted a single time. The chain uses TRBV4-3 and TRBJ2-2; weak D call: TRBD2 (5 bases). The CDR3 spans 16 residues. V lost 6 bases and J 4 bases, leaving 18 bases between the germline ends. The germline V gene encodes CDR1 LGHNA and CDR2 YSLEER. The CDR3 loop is CASSLDAAGGTGELFF. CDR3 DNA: TGCGCCAGCAGTCTCGACGCGGCGGGTGGCACCGGGGAGCTGTTTTTT.

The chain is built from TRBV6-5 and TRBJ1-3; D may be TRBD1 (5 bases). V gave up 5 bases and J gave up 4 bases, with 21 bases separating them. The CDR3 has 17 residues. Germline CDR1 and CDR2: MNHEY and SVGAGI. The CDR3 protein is CASSGPPGQSLGNTIYF. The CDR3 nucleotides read TGTGCCAGCAGTGGCCCGCCCGGACAATCGCTGGGAAACACCATATATTTT.

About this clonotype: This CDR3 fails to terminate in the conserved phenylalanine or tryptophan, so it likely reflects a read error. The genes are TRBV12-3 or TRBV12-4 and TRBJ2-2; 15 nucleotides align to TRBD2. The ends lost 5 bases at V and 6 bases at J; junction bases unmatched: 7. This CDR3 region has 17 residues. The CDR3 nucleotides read TGTGCCAGCAGTGCTACGGGACTAGCGGGAGGTTCCGGGGAGCTGTTTTTG. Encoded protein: CASSATGLAGGSGELFL.

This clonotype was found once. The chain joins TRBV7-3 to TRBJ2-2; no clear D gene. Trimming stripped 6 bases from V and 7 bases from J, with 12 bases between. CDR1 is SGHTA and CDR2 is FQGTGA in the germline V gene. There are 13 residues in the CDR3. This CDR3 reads CASSYLQNGELFF. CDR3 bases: TGTGCCAGCAGTTACTTACAAAACGGGGAGCTGTTTTTT.

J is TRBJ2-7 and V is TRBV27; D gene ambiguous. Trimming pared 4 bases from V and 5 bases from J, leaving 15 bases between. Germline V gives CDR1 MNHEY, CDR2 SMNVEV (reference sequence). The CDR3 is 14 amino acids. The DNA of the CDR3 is TGTGCCAGCAGTTACTGGAAGACTCTCAACGAGCAGTACTTC. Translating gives CASSYWKTLNEQYF.

Written as DNA, the CDR3 is TGTGCCAGCAGCACCAGGGGCTCTTACACTGAAGCTTTCTTT. Its protein is CASSTRGSYTEAFF. The chain employs TRBV7-9 and TRBJ1-1, with D possibly matching TRBD1 (6 bases). The CDR3 sequence is 14 residues long. The germline V and J ends were trimmed by 5 bases and 3 bases, with 13 bases remaining between them. Looked up from germline, CDR1 is SEHNR and CDR2 is FQNEAQ (reference sequence).

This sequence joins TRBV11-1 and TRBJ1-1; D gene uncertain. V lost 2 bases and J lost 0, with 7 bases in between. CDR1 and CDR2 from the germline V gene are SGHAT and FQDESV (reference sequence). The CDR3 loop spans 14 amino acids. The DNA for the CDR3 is TGTGCCAGCAGCTTACAGACCATGAACACTGAAGCTTTCTTT. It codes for CASSLQTMNTEAFF.

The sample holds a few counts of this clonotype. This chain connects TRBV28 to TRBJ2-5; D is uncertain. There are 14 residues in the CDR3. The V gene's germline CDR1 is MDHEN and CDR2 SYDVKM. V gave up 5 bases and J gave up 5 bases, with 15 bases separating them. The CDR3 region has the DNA TGTGCCAGCAGTCAAAGTATGGCGTGGGAGACCCAGTACTTC. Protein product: CASSQSMAWETQYF.

The CDR3 protein is CSASSGKYNEQFF. The CDR3 DNA is TGCAGTGCGTCTAGCGGAAAATACAATGAGCAGTTCTTC. The genes are TRBV20-1 and TRBJ2-1; 7 bases map to TRBD2. Germline V gene sequence: CDR1 DFQATT, CDR2 SNEGSKA (reference sequence). This CDR3 spans 13 amino acids. Trimming at V came to 6 bases and at J to 4 bases, leaving 6 bases not matched to a gene.

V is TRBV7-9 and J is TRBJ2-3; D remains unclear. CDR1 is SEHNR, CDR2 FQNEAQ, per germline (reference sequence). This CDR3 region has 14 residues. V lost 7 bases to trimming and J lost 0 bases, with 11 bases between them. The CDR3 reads CASTTSGSTDTQYF. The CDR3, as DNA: TGTGCCAGCACCACGTCAGGTAGCACAGATACGCAGTATTTT.

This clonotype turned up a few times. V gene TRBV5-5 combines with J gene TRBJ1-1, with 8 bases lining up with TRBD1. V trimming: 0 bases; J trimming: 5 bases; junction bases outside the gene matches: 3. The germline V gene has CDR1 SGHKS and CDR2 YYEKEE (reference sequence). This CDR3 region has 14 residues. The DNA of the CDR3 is TGTGCCAGCAGCTTGGGACAGGGGAGGACTGAAGCTTTCTTT. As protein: CASSLGQGRTEAFF.

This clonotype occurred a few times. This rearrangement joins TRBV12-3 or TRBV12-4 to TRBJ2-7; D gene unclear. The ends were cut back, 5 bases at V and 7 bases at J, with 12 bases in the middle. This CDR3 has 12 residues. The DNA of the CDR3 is TGTGCCAGCAGTCTCCCGAGGAGAGAGCAGTACTTC. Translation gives CASSLPRREQYF.

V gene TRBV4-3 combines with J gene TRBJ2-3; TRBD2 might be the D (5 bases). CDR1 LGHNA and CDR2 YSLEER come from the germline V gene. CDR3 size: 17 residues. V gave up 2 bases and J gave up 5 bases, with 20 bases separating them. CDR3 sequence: CASSQSLAGDGEDTQYF. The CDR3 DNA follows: TGCGCCAGCAGCCAAAGCCTTGCCGGGGATGGGGAAGATACGCAGTATTTT.

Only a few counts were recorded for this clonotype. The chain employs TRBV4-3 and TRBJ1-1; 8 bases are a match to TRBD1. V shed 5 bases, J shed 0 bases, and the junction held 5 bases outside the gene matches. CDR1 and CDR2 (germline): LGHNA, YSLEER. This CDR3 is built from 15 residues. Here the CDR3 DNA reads TGCGCCAGCAGCTCCGGGACAGGATTGAACACTGAAGCTTTCTTT. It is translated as CASSSGTGLNTEAFF.

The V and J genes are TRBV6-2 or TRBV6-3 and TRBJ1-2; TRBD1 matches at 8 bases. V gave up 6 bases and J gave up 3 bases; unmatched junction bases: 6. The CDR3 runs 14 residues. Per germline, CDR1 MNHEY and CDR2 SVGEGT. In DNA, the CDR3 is TGTGCCAGCAGACGACAGGGGACATACTATGGCTACACCTTC. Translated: CASRRQGTYYGYTF.

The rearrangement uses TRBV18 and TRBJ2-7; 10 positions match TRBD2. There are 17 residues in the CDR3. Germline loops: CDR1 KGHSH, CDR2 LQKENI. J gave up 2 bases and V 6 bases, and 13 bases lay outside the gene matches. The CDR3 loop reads CASSPGLSGRAPYEQYF. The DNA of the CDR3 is TGTGCCAGCTCTCCAGGGTTGAGCGGGAGGGCCCCCTACGAGCAGTACTTC.

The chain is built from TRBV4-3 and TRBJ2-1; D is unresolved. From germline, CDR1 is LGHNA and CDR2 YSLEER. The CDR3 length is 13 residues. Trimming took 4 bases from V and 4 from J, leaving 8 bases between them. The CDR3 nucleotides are TGCGCCAGCAGCCCAAGGAATTACAATGAGCAGTTCTTC. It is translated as CASSPRNYNEQFF.